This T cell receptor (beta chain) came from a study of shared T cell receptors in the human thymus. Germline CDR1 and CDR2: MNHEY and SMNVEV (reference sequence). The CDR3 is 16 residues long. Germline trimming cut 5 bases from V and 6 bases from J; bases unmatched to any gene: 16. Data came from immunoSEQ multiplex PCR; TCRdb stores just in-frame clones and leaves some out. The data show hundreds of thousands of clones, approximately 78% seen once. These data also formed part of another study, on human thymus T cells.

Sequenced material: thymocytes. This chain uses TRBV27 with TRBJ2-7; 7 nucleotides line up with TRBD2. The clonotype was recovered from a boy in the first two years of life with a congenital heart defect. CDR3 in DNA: TGTGCCAGCAGTGCCAACCGGGCAAAGGGAGGGATCGAGCAGTACTTC. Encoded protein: CASSANRAKGGIEQYF.